Given below is one TCR beta chain in context. The germline V and J ends were trimmed by 3 bases and 8 bases, with 10 bases remaining between them. The CDR3 has 13 amino acids. Germline V lookup: CDR1 MDHEN, CDR2 SYDVKM. The sample is drawn from a study of blood T cell repertoires in COVID-19. Study-level background: Both acute and convalescent COVID-19 samples were obtained from the United States, Italy and Spain. Nucleic acid was either cDNA or gDNA, and it came from T cells, B-cell-depleted T cells, or PBMCs.

As originally analysed: Counts of nucleated cells, estimated from reference gene primer amplification, were obtained. The data were produced by immunoSEQ multiplex PCR, yet TCRdb's version contains in-frame clones alone and is incomplete. V and J calls and clone size are copied from that table; D and trimming were computed from the DNA. The sample lists tens of thousands of clones; roughly 87% were seen once. V usage is TRBV28 and J usage is TRBJ1-4, with D unclear. This clonotype originated in a man aged 55 to 69 with active COVID-19. Sequenced material: peripheral blood. The CDR3 is CASSLVTKEKLFF. The CDR3 nucleotides read TGTGCCAGCAGTTTGGTGACAAAAGAAAAACTGTTTTTT.